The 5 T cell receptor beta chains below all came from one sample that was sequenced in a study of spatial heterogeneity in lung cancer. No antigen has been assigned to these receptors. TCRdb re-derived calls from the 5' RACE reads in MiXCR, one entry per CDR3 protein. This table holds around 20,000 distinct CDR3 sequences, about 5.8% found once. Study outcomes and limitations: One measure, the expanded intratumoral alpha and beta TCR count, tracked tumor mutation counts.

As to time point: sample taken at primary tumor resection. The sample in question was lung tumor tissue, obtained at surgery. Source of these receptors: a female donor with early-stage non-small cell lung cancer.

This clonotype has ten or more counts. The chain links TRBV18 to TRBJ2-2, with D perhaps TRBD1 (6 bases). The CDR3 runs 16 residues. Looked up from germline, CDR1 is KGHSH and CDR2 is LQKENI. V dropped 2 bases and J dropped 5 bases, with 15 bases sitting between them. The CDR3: CASSPDARGWTGELFF. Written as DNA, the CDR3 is TGTGCCAGCTCACCAGATGCCAGGGGATGGACCGGGGAGCTGTTTTTT. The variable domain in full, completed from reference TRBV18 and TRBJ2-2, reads NAGVMQNPRHLVRRRGQEARLRCSPMKGHSHVYWYRQLPEEGLKFMVYLQKENIIDESGMPKERFSAEFPKEGPSILRIQQVVRGDSAAYFCASSPDARGWTGELFFGEGSRLTVL.

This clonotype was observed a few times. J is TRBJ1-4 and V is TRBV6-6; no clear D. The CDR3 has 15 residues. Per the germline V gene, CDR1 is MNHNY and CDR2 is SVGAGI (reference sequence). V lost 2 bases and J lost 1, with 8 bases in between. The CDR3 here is CASSYRAETNEKLFF. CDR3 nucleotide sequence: TGTGCCAGCAGTTACCGCGCGGAAACTAATGAAAAACTGTTTTTT.

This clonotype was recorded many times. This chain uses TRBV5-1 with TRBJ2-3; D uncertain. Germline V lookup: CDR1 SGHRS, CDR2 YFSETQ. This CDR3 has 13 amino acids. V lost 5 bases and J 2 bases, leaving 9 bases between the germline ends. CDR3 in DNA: TGCGCCAGCAGACCAGGCCCCACAGATACGCAGTATTTT. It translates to CASRPGPTDTQYF.

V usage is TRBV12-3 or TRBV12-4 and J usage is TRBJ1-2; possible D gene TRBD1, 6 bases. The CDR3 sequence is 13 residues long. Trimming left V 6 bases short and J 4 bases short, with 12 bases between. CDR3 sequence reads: CASSPDRFYGYTF. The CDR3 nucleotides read TGTGCCAGCAGCCCCGACAGGTTCTATGGCTACACCTTC.

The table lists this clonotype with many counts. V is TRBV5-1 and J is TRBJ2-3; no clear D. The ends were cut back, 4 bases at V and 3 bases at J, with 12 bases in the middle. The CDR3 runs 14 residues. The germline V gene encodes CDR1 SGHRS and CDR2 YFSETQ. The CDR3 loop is CASSIGWGTDTQYF. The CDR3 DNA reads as TGCGCCAGCAGCATCGGATGGGGTACAGATACGCAGTATTTT.